This T cell receptor beta chain was recovered during a study of blood T cells in healthy people across ages. The overall study: Every two T cells gave about one barcoded beta molecule via template switching.

Through a sample-barcoded 5' primer and a J-beta primer mix, a second PCR was run for 7 to 11 cycles. TCRdb analysed the 5' RACE reads with MiXCR anew, one entry per CDR3 protein. Of around 900,000 distinct CDR3 sequences in the sample, around 30% were seen once. This clonotype appeared many times. The clonotype originates from an elderly woman in good health. Sequences were obtained from blood.

CDR3 amino acids: CSARVASGSTDTQYF. The CDR3 bases are TGCAGTGCTAGAGTAGCTAGCGGGTCCACAGATACGCAGTATTTT. The chain recombines TRBV20-1 with TRBJ2-3, with 8 bases lining up with TRBD2. Trimming removed 1 base from V and 2 bases from J; junction bases left unmatched: 5. This CDR3 spans 15 amino acids. Germline V gene lookup returns CDR1 DFQATT and CDR2 SNEGSKA (reference sequence).